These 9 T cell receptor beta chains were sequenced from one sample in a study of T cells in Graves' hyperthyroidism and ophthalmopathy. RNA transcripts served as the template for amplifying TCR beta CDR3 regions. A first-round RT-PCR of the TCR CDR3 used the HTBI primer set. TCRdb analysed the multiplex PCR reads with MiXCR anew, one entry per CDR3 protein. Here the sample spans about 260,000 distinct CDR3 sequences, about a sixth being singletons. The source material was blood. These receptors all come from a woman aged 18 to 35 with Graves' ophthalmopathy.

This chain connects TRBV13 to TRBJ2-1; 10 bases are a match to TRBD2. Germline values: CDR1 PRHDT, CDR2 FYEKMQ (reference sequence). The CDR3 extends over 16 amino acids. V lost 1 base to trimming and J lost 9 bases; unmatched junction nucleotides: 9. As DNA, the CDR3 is TGTGCCAGCAGCTTAGTTGGGCTAGCGGGAGCCGGTGAGCAGTTCTTC. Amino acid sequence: CASSLVGLAGAGEQFF.

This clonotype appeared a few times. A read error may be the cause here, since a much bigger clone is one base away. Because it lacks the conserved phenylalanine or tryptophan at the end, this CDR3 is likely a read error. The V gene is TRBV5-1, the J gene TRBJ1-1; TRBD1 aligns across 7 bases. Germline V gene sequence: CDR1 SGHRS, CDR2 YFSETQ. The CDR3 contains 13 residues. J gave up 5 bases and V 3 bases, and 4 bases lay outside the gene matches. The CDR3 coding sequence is TGCGCCAGCAGCTCCAAACAGGGGACTGAAGCTTTCCTT. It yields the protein CASSSKQGTEAFL.

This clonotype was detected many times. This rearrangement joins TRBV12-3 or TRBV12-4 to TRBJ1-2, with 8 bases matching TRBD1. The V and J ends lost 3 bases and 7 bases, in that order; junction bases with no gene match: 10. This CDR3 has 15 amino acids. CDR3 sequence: CASSLPVPGGSGYTF. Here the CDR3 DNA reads TGTGCCAGCAGTTTGCCGGTGCCAGGGGGCTCTGGCTACACCTTC.

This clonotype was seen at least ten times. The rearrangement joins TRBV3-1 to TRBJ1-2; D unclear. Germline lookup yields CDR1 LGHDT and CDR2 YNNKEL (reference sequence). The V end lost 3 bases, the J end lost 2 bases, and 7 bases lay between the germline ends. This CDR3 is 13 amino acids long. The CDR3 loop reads CASSHSNNYGYTF. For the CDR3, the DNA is TGTGCCAGCAGCCATTCTAACAACTATGGCTACACCTTC.

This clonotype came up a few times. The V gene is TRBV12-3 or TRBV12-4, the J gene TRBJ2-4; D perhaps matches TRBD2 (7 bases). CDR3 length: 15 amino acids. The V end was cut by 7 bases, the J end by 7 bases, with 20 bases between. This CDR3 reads CASTLTGAGGNIQYF. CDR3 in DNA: TGTGCCAGCACTCTGACGGGGGCCGGGGGGAACATTCAGTACTTC.

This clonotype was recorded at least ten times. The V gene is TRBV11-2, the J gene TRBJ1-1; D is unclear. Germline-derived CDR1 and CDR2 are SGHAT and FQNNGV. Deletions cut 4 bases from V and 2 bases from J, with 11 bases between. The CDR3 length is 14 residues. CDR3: CASSYFRDNTEAFF. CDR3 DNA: TGTGCCAGCAGCTACTTCCGGGATAACACTGAAGCTTTCTTT.

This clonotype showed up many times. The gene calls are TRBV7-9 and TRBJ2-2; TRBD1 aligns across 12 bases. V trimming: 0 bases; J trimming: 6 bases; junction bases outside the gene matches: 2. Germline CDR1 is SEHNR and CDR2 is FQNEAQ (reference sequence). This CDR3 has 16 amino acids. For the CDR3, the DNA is TGTGCCAGCAGCTTAGCCGGGACAGGGGGCCCCGGGGAGCTGTTTTTT. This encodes CASSLAGTGGPGELFF.

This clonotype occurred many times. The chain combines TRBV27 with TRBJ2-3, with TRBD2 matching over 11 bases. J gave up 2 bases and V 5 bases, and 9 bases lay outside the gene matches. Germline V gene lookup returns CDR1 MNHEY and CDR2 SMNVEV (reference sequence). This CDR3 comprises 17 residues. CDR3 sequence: CASSLLWTSGYTDTQYF. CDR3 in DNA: TGTGCCAGCAGTCTTCTTTGGACTAGCGGGTACACAGATACGCAGTATTTT.

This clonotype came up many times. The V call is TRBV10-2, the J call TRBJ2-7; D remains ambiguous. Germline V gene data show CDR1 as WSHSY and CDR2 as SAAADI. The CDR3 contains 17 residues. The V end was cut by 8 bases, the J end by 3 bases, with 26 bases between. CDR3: CASLGHDKSQGNYEQYF. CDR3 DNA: TGCGCCAGCTTAGGCCACGATAAATCGCAAGGAAACTACGAGCAGTACTTC.